Included here is one T cell receptor beta chain sequence, with context. The antigen is undetermined. V was clipped by 5 bases and J by 3 bases, with 11 bases between them. CDR1 MDHEN and CDR2 SYDVKM come from the germline V gene. CDR3 length: 15 amino acids. This specimen belongs to a study of naive and memory T cell subsets. The beta constant-region primer was an equimolar mix of two oligonucleotides covering TRBC1 and TRBC2. Four rounds of PCR amplified the ligated cDNA using nested alpha and beta constant-region primers plus SP2. TCRdb re-called the UMI-ligation and nested PCR reads with MiXCR, one entry per CDR3 protein. This table holds about 120,000 distinct CDR3 sequences, over 30% found once. General study points: Expression changes during T cell differentiation may affect RNA-based TCR counts. Over 85% of naive TCR sequences appeared only once after error correction, unlike memory subsets. In CD4 and CD8 cells, diversity dropped from naive through EMRA.

The TCR was taken from a human donor in good health. The specimen sequenced was central memory CD4+ T cells from blood. The chain recombines TRBV28 with TRBJ1-6, with D uncertain. This chain's CDR3 is CASSPTANYNSPLHF. CDR3 in DNA: TGTGCCAGCAGTCCCACAGCGAACTATAATTCACCCCTCCACTTT.